The 25 T cell receptor beta chains presented below share a single source sample, sequenced in a study of blood T cell repertoires in COVID-19. Assay used: immunoSEQ multiplex PCR; TCRdb lists only in-frame clones, some missing. Here the sample spans about 140,000 clones, about nine tenths being singletons. The sequencing input was peripheral blood. Every receptor here comes from a woman aged 50 to 60 with acute or convalescent COVID-19.

The V and J genes are TRBV27 and TRBJ1-1; tentative D call: TRBD1 (5 bases). V lost 2 bases to trimming and J lost 0 bases, with 16 bases between them. The CDR3 is 17 residues long. Per the germline V gene, CDR1 is MNHEY and CDR2 is SMNVEV (reference sequence). This CDR3 is CASSLDRGTTLNTEAFF. The CDR3 DNA is TGTGCCAGCAGTTTAGACAGAGGTACAACTCTGAACACTGAAGCTTTCTTT.

This chain uses TRBV5-1 with TRBJ2-1, with 8 bases fitting TRBD2. Germline V gives CDR1 SGHRS, CDR2 YFSETQ. V gave up 4 bases and J gave up 2 bases; unmatched junction bases: 8. The CDR3 sequence is 16 residues long. As DNA, the CDR3 is TGCGCCAGCAGCAGAGGCGGGGGGTCTACCTACAATGAGCAGTTCTTC. It translates to CASSRGGGSTYNEQFF.

The chain is built from TRBV5-8 and TRBJ2-2; 8 bases agree with TRBD1. Unmatched junction bases numbered 2, after V lost 0 bases and J lost 4 bases. CDR3 size: 15 residues. Germline loops: CDR1 SGHTS, CDR2 YDEGEE. The CDR3 is CASSLDRGTTGELFF. CDR3 in DNA: TGTGCCAGCAGCTTGGACAGGGGGACCACCGGGGAGCTGTTTTTT.

This chain uses TRBV6-4 with TRBJ2-1; 12 nucleotides line up with TRBD2. The CDR3 has 15 amino acids. Germline V CDR1 and CDR2: MRHNA, SNTAGT. The V gene end was trimmed by 0 bases and the J gene end by 6 bases; junction bases not matched to a gene: 0. CDR3 sequence: CASSDSTSGSNEQFF. The CDR3 bases are TGTGCCAGCAGTGACTCGACTAGCGGGAGCAATGAGCAGTTCTTC.

This clone was found once. This sequence joins TRBV6-5 and TRBJ1-2; TRBD1 agrees at 9 bases. Germline loops: CDR1 MNHEY, CDR2 SVGAGI. The CDR3 has 15 residues. The V and J ends lost 5 bases and 8 bases, in that order; junction bases with no gene match: 12. The CDR3 DNA follows: TGTGCCAGCAGTCTAACCGTCCGGGACAGGGAAGGCTACACCTTC. Translated: CASSLTVRDREGYTF.

This clone was counted only a few times. The V and J genes are TRBV2 and TRBJ2-1, with D possibly matching TRBD2 (5 bases). In germline, CDR1 is SNHLY, CDR2 FYNNEI. The CDR3 is 17 amino acids. Between the trimmed V and J ends, which lost 6 bases and 2 bases, there was a span of 20 bases. The CDR3 reads CASRRTQIRRTYNEQFF. CDR3 sequence (DNA): TGTGCCAGCAGGAGGACTCAGATCCGCCGAACCTACAATGAGCAGTTCTTC.

V is TRBV7-9 and J is TRBJ2-6; D may be TRBD2 (6 bases). V lost 3 bases, J lost 1 base, and 7 bases lay in between. Germline CDR1 is SEHNR and CDR2 is FQNEAQ (reference sequence). The CDR3 has 15 amino acids. The CDR3 is CASSLGGSGANVLTF. In DNA form, the CDR3 reads TGTGCCAGCAGCTTGGGGGGATCTGGGGCCAACGTCCTGACTTTC.

The chain recombines TRBV5-1 with TRBJ1-4, with D hard to call. Germline V lookup: CDR1 SGHRS, CDR2 YFSETQ. V was pared by 0 bases and J by 0 bases, with 9 bases between. The CDR3 consists of 16 residues. The CDR3 DNA reads as TGCGCCAGCAGCTTGGTTGGCAGTTCAACTAATGAAAAACTGTTTTTT. This gives the protein CASSLVGSSTNEKLFF.

The chain has TRBV11-2 and TRBJ2-7, with 12 bases aligning to TRBD2. Germline values: CDR1 SGHAT, CDR2 FQNNGV. This CDR3 has 19 residues. Trimming at V came to 0 bases and at J to 0 bases, leaving 9 bases not matched to a gene. This chain's CDR3 is CASSLDQPTSGSRSYEQYF. DNA for the CDR3: TGTGCCAGCAGCTTAGATCAGCCGACTAGCGGGAGTCGCTCCTACGAGCAGTACTTC.

The rearrangement joins TRBV28 to TRBJ1-2; D is undetermined. The CDR3 length is 13 residues. Trimming shortened V by 4 bases and J by 7 bases, and 13 bases separated the two germline ends. CDR1 and CDR2 from the germline V gene are MDHEN and SYDVKM. The CDR3 nucleotides are TGTGCCAGCAGTTACGGTCCCAACCCTGGCTACACCTTC. Encoded protein: CASSYGPNPGYTF.

This chain uses TRBV15 with TRBJ2-3; maybe TRBD2 (6 bases). This CDR3 region has 15 residues. V was pared by 6 bases and J by 1 base, with 14 bases between. Germline CDR1 LNHNV, CDR2 YYDKDF (reference sequence). The CDR3 region has the DNA TGTGCCACCAGAGTCGGGGGTGGGGGCACAGATACGCAGTATTTT. This encodes CATRVGGGGTDTQYF.

The rearrangement uses TRBV19 and TRBJ1-3; possible D gene TRBD1, 5 bases. Germline CDR1 LNHDA, CDR2 SQIVND (reference sequence). The germline V and J ends were trimmed by 7 bases and 6 bases, with 16 bases remaining between them. The CDR3 totals 14 residues. CDR3 bases: TGTGCCAGTAAAGAACAGGCCGCCGAAAACACCATATATTTT. Protein: CASKEQAAENTIYF.

This CDR3 reads CASSSNRGLDGYTF. In DNA form, the CDR3 reads TGTGCCAGCAGCTCTAACAGGGGATTGGATGGCTACACCTTC. The chain couples TRBV6-4 to TRBJ1-2, with 7 bases identical to TRBD1. CDR1 and CDR2 from the germline V gene are MRHNA and SNTAGT. The length of the CDR3 is 14 residues. The junction had 10 bases not matched to a gene; V was cut back by 6 bases and J by 6 bases.

This chain links TRBV10-3 with TRBJ1-4; no firm D call. Trimming shortened V by 3 bases and J by 5 bases, and 4 bases separated the two germline ends. Per germline, CDR1 ENHRY and CDR2 SYGVKD. The CDR3 is 12 residues long. CDR3 loop: CAISDLNEKLFF. In DNA, the CDR3 is TGTGCCATCAGTGACCTCAATGAAAAACTGTTTTTT.

CDR3: CASSPADTDTQYF. CDR3 DNA sequence: TGTGCCAGCAGCCCCGCGGACACAGATACGCAGTATTTT. This chain uses TRBV9 with TRBJ2-3, with D hard to call. CDR1 and CDR2 (germline): SGDLS, YYNGEE. V gave up 4 bases and J gave up 2 bases, with 8 bases separating them. There are 13 residues in the CDR3.

This clone is a singleton in its sample. The V and J genes are TRBV19 and TRBJ2-6; possible D gene TRBD2, 6 bases. V was clipped by 7 bases and J by 0 bases, with 19 bases between them. The CDR3 runs to 18 residues. From germline, CDR1 is LNHDA and CDR2 SQIVND (reference sequence). CDR3 coding DNA: TGTGCCAGTAATCCAAATAAAGCGGGTTTCTCTGGGGCCAACGTCCTGACTTTC. Its translation is CASNPNKAGFSGANVLTF. Together with reference TRBV19 and TRBJ2-6, the CDR3 gives the full variable domain: DGGITQSPKYLFRKEGQNVTLSCEQNLNHDAMYWYRQDPGQGLRLIYYSQIVNDFQKGDIAEGYSVSREKKESFPLTVTSAQKNPTAFYLCASNPNKAGFSGANVLTFGAGSRLTVL.

This chain joins TRBV12-3 or TRBV12-4 and TRBJ2-1; 8 nucleotides align to TRBD2. V dropped 7 bases and J dropped 12; count of bases not matched to a gene: 11. The CDR3 runs 13 residues. In nucleotides, the CDR3 is TGTGCCAGCACCCCACGGCGGGGGGAGAGGCAGTTCTTC. This sequence encodes CASTPRRGERQFF.

This rearrangement joins TRBV10-3 to TRBJ1-3; TRBD1 matches at 11 bases. V trimming: 2 bases; J trimming: 6 bases; junction bases outside the gene matches: 0. The CDR3 sequence is 14 residues long. Germline assignment: CDR1 ENHRY and CDR2 SYGVKD. This chain's CDR3 is CAISEGQGANTIYF. CDR3 sequence (DNA): TGTGCCATCAGTGAGGGACAGGGGGCAAACACCATATATTTT.

DNA for the CDR3: TGTGCCAGCAGCTTAGCGCAGAAACCTGGCACTGAAGCTTTCTTT. Amino acid sequence: CASSLAQKPGTEAFF. The genes are TRBV11-2 and TRBJ1-1; D gene ambiguous. The ends were cut back, 1 base at V and 4 bases at J, with 13 bases in the middle. The CDR3 is 15 amino acids. Germline V gene sequence: CDR1 SGHAT, CDR2 FQNNGV.

The rearrangement joins TRBV11-2 to TRBJ1-1; D is unresolved. Germline lookup yields CDR1 SGHAT and CDR2 FQNNGV. The V and J ends lost 4 bases and 0 bases respectively, with 18 bases between them. The CDR3 spans 17 residues. CDR3 region: CASSSSGQLYMNTEAFF. The DNA of the CDR3 is TGTGCCAGCAGCTCGTCTGGGCAGCTTTACATGAACACTGAAGCTTTCTTT.

The rearrangement uses TRBV10-1 and TRBJ1-1; unclear D gene. V was cut by 2 bases and J by 4 bases, with 11 bases left in between. The CDR3 consists of 14 residues. Germline V gene sequence: CDR1 WNHNN, CDR2 SYGVQD (reference sequence). CDR3 DNA: TGCGCCAGCAGTGAGGAAATTCAGGTCACTGAAGCTTTCTTT. It specifies CASSEEIQVTEAFF.

This clone was recorded a few times. The chain uses TRBV5-1 and TRBJ1-1; no clear D gene. Germline V gene data show CDR1 as SGHRS and CDR2 as YFSETQ. Trimming stripped 3 bases from V and 4 bases from J, with 13 bases between. The CDR3 is 14 residues long. The CDR3 DNA follows: TGCGCCAGCAGCTCAGTCCCCGGAGGCACTGAAGCTTTCTTT. Protein product: CASSSVPGGTEAFF.

CDR3 sequence reads: CAISEAPAGQGPYNEQFF. CDR3 sequence (DNA): TGTGCCATCAGTGAAGCCCCGGCGGGACAGGGTCCCTACAATGAGCAGTTCTTC. This chain links TRBV10-3 with TRBJ2-1, with 9 bases aligning to TRBD1. Looked up from germline, CDR1 is ENHRY and CDR2 is SYGVKD. The CDR3 length is 18 residues. Unmatched junction bases numbered 11, after V lost 3 bases and J lost 2 bases.

The chain carries TRBV5-6 and TRBJ2-3; maybe TRBD1 (6 bases). The CDR3 has 16 residues. Looked up from germline, CDR1 is SGHDT and CDR2 is YYEEEE. Trimming took 4 bases from V and 2 from J, leaving 17 bases between them. The CDR3 sequence: CASSDRTVFHTDTQYF. Written as DNA, the CDR3 is TGTGCCAGCAGCGACAGGACAGTTTTTCACACAGATACGCAGTATTTT.

The V call is TRBV19, the J call TRBJ2-1, with D possibly TRBD2 on 5 matching bases. CDR3 length: 14 amino acids. Per the germline V gene, CDR1 is LNHDA and CDR2 is SQIVND (reference sequence). V lost 10 bases, J lost 5 bases, and 18 bases lay in between. The chain's CDR3 is CAKLRETPDNEQFF. The DNA for the CDR3 is TGTGCCAAGTTAAGGGAGACCCCCGACAATGAGCAGTTCTTC.